The present T cell receptor beta chain was sequenced within a study of regulatory T cells in long-lasting Graves disease. General study findings and limits: TRBV28, TRBJ1-2 and TRBJ2-5 were segments that persistent disease favored.

Time point: persistent/refractory GD, antithyroid drugs over 5 years with positive TRAb. The TCR library was prepared using RNA isolated from PBMCs. Building of the TCR beta libraries involved iRepertoire HTBI primers and Arm-PCR of CDR3 regions. TCRdb reprocessed the multiplex PCR reads with MiXCR, giving one entry per CDR3 protein. This repertoire shows about 470,000 distinct CDR3 sequences, roughly 21% found once; its top ten account for over 6%. The ends were cut back, 1 base at V and 6 bases at J, with 3 bases in the middle. Germline values: CDR1 SGHAT, CDR2 FQNNGV. The CDR3 loop spans 11 amino acids. This clonotype was counted many times. The antigen remains undetermined.

The specimen was peripheral blood mononuclear cells (PBMCs), collected when the disease was refractory, from a patient treated with antithyroid drugs. This sequence joins TRBV11-2 and TRBJ1-1; no firm D call. The sequence derives from a female donor with Graves disease. The CDR3 DNA is TGTGCCAGCAGCTTAGGACCTGAAGCTTTCTTT. This sequence encodes CASSLGPEAFF.